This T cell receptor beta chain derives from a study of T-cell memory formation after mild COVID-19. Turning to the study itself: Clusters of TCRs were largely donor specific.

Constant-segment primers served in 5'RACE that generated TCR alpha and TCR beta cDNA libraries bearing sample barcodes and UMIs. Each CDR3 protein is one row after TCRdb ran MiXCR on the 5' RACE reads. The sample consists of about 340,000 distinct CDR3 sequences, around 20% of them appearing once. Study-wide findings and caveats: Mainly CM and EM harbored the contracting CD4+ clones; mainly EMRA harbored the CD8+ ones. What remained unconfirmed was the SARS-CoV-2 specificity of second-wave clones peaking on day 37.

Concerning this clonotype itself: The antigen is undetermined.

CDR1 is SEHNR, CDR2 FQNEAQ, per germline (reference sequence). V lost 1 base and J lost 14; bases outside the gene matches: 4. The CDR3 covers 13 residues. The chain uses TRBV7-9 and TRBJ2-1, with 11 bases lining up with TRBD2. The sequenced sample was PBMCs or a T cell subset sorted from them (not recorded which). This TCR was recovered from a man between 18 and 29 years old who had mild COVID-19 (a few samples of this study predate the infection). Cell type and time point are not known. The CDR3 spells CASSLGLAGMEFF. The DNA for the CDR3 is TGTGCCAGCAGCTTAGGACTAGCGGGGATGGAGTTCTTC.